The rows below give T cell receptor beta chains drawn from one sample of a study of shared clonotypes between healthy human individuals. Assay: immunoSEQ multiplex PCR; the TCRdb copy retains only in-frame clones and omits some. The table lists more than 1 million clones, around 78% of them singletons. Sequenced input: memory CD4+ T cells from PBMCs. These receptors were collected from a man younger than 35 in good health. Some clones in this sample may be carry-over from other donors' samples. The CDR3 runs from the conserved cysteine through the conserved F or W. A D gene is named only where the DNA matches it firmly. Clone size appears in some rows only: once, few, many, or a class for an expanded clone.

v_call: TRBV28; clone_size: .; d_call: TRBD2; j_call: TRBJ2-3; cdr3_aa: CASSTPAGGATDTQYF; cdr3_nt: TGTGCCAGCAGTACCCCAGCGGGAGGAGCAACAGATACGCAGTATTTT
v_call: TRBV2; clone_size: .; d_call: .; j_call: TRBJ2-1; cdr3_aa: CASRKLRGSYNEQFF; cdr3_nt: TGTGCCAGCAGGAAGCTTAGGGGTTCCTACAATGAGCAGTTCTTC
v_call: TRBV11-2; clone_size: few; d_call: TRBD1; j_call: TRBJ1-4; cdr3_aa: CASSFDRDRDLFF; cdr3_nt: TGTGCCAGCAGCTTTGACAGGGATCGGGATCTGTTTTTT
v_call: TRBV7-2; clone_size: .; d_call: .; j_call: TRBJ1-2; cdr3_aa: CASSLARSGSQGDGYTF; cdr3_nt: TGTGCCAGCAGCTTAGCGCGTAGTGGGTCACAGGGAGATGGCTACACCTTC
v_call: TRBV7-2; clone_size: .; d_call: .; j_call: TRBJ2-1; cdr3_aa: CASSSPRGNNEQFF; cdr3_nt: TGTGCCAGCAGCAGTCCCCGGGGAAACAATGAGCAGTTCTTC
v_call: TRBV9; clone_size: .; d_call: TRBD1; j_call: TRBJ2-1; cdr3_aa: CASSVGRTGLINEQFF; cdr3_nt: TGTGCCAGCAGCGTGGGGAGGACAGGGCTCATCAATGAGCAGTTCTTC
v_call: TRBV15; clone_size: few; d_call: .; j_call: TRBJ1-5; cdr3_aa: CATSRDLGANQPQHF; cdr3_nt: TGTGCCACCAGCAGAGATCTGGGGGCAAATCAGCCCCAGCATTTT
v_call: TRBV11-1; clone_size: .; d_call: .; j_call: TRBJ2-7; cdr3_aa: CASSFTRQGSYEQYF; cdr3_nt: TGTGCCAGCAGCTTTACGAGGCAAGGATCCTACGAGCAGTACTTC
v_call: TRBV10-3; clone_size: .; d_call: .; j_call: TRBJ2-5; cdr3_aa: CAISEFGGYQETQYF; cdr3_nt: TGTGCCATCAGTGAGTTTGGAGGGTATCAAGAGACCCAGTACTTC
v_call: TRBV19; clone_size: .; d_call: TRBD1; j_call: TRBJ1-2; cdr3_aa: CASTETDRLGGYTF; cdr3_nt: TGTGCCAGTACCGAAACGGACAGGTTGGGCGGCTACACCTTC
v_call: TRBV4-1; clone_size: .; d_call: .; j_call: TRBJ2-6; cdr3_aa: CASSQDPRIRSGANVLTF; cdr3_nt: TGCGCCAGCAGCCAAGATCCCCGGATACGCTCTGGGGCCAACGTCCTGACTTTC
v_call: TRBV30; clone_size: .; d_call: .; j_call: TRBJ2-3; cdr3_aa: CAWKEGNLADTQYF; cdr3_nt: TGTGCCTGGAAAGAGGGGAATCTGGCAGATACGCAGTATTTT
v_call: TRBV4-2; clone_size: .; d_call: .; j_call: TRBJ2-7; cdr3_aa: CASSQELFQEYSSEQYF; cdr3_nt: TGTGCCAGCAGCCAAGAACTGTTTCAGGAGTACAGCTCCGAGCAGTACTTC
v_call: TRBV5-1; clone_size: .; d_call: TRBD2; j_call: TRBJ2-2; cdr3_aa: CASSTSGSTGELFF; cdr3_nt: TGCGCCAGCAGCACTAGCGGGAGCACCGGGGAGCTGTTTTTT
v_call: TRBV5-1; clone_size: .; d_call: .; j_call: TRBJ1-2; cdr3_aa: CASSSVGTRGGYTF; cdr3_nt: TGCGCCAGCAGCTCGGTGGGAACGAGGGGGGGCTACACCTTC
v_call: TRBV11-2; clone_size: .; d_call: .; j_call: TRBJ2-1; cdr3_aa: CASSLDLGDEQFF; cdr3_nt: TGTGCCAGCAGCTTAGACCTGGGAGATGAGCAGTTCTTC
v_call: TRBV5-4; clone_size: .; d_call: TRBD1; j_call: TRBJ2-5; cdr3_aa: CASSSADRGRETQYF; cdr3_nt: TGTGCCAGCAGCTCCGCGGACAGGGGGCGAGAGACCCAGTACTTC
v_call: TRBV7-9; clone_size: .; d_call: .; j_call: TRBJ2-2; cdr3_aa: CASSRIQGSGELFF; cdr3_nt: TGTGCCAGCAGCCGAATACAAGGTTCCGGGGAGCTGTTTTTT
v_call: TRBV11-2; clone_size: .; d_call: .; j_call: TRBJ1-5; cdr3_aa: CASSLRSDASNQPQHF; cdr3_nt: TGTGCCAGCAGCTTAAGAAGTGATGCGAGCAATCAGCCCCAGCATTTT
v_call: TRBV6-5; clone_size: few; d_call: TRBD1; j_call: TRBJ1-1; cdr3_aa: CASRTTGHTEAFF; cdr3_nt: TGTGCCAGCAGGACGACAGGGCATACTGAAGCTTTCTTT
v_call: TRBV5-5; clone_size: .; d_call: .; j_call: TRBJ1-1; cdr3_aa: CATARGNTEAFF; cdr3_nt: TGTGCCACCGCCCGAGGGAACACTGAAGCTTTCTTT
v_call: TRBV19; clone_size: many; d_call: TRBD1; j_call: TRBJ1-3; cdr3_aa: CASMGTGGNTIYF; cdr3_nt: TGTGCCAGTATGGGGACAGGAGGAAACACCATATATTTT
v_call: TRBV4-2; clone_size: few; d_call: .; j_call: TRBJ1-3; cdr3_aa: CASSLDGIPDSGNTIYF; cdr3_nt: TGTGCCAGCAGCCTAGATGGTATCCCCGACTCTGGAAACACCATATATTTT
v_call: TRBV10-3; clone_size: many; d_call: .; j_call: TRBJ2-1; cdr3_aa: CAIRQVDEQFF; cdr3_nt: TGTGCCATCAGACAGGTTGATGAGCAGTTCTTC
v_call: TRBV11-1; clone_size: medium-sized; d_call: TRBD1; j_call: TRBJ1-1; cdr3_aa: CASSSQTQGETFF; cdr3_nt: TGTGCCAGCAGCTCCCAAACACAGGGGGAGACTTTCTTT
v_call: TRBV25-1; clone_size: .; d_call: .; j_call: TRBJ1-4; cdr3_aa: CASSDHATNEKLFF; cdr3_nt: TGTGCCAGCAGTGATCACGCAACTAATGAAAAACTGTTTTTT
v_call: TRBV28; clone_size: .; d_call: .; j_call: TRBJ2-5; cdr3_aa: CASSLFGRGGTQYF; cdr3_nt: TGTGCCAGCAGTTTATTCGGGAGAGGGGGGACCCAGTACTTC
v_call: TRBV7-2; clone_size: .; d_call: TRBD2; j_call: TRBJ2-1; cdr3_aa: CASSLGGTSGYNEQFF; cdr3_nt: TGTGCCAGCAGCTTAGGGGGGACTAGCGGGTACAATGAGCAGTTCTTC
v_call: TRBV2; clone_size: .; d_call: .; j_call: TRBJ2-7; cdr3_aa: CASSAYEQYF; cdr3_nt: TGTGCCAGCAGTGCTTACGAGCAGTACTTC
v_call: TRBV18; clone_size: .; d_call: TRBD1; j_call: TRBJ1-2; cdr3_aa: CASSPPTGGPYGYTF; cdr3_nt: TGTGCCAGCTCACCACCGACAGGGGGGCCCTATGGCTACACCTTC
v_call: TRBV4-2; clone_size: .; d_call: .; j_call: TRBJ1-2; cdr3_aa: CASSQVNYYGYTF; cdr3_nt: TGTGCCAGCAGCCAAGTTAATTACTATGGCTACACCTTC
v_call: TRBV4-3; clone_size: .; d_call: .; j_call: TRBJ1-2; cdr3_aa: CAGSQDPGLGGYTF; cdr3_nt: TGCGCCGGCAGCCAAGACCCGGGTTTGGGAGGCTACACCTTC
v_call: TRBV2; clone_size: .; d_call: .; j_call: TRBJ2-3; cdr3_aa: CASTYYPQKGTDTQYF; cdr3_nt: TGTGCCAGCACCTACTACCCGCAGAAAGGGACAGATACGCAGTATTTT
v_call: TRBV7-9; clone_size: .; d_call: .; j_call: TRBJ2-7; cdr3_aa: CASSLLPLYEQYF; cdr3_nt: TGTGCCAGCAGCTTGCTCCCCCTCTACGAGCAGTACTTC
v_call: TRBV7-2; clone_size: .; d_call: TRBD1; j_call: TRBJ1-1; cdr3_aa: CASSPQGGHNTEAFF; cdr3_nt: TGTGCCAGCAGCCCCCAGGGGGGGCATAACACTGAAGCTTTCTTT
v_call: TRBV18; clone_size: .; d_call: TRBD2; j_call: TRBJ2-7; cdr3_aa: CASSLASGDRPYEQYF; cdr3_nt: TGTGCCAGCTCACTGGCTAGCGGGGACCGTCCATACGAGCAGTACTTC
v_call: TRBV6-5; clone_size: once; d_call: .; j_call: TRBJ2-5; cdr3_aa: CASSQGSRSPGTQYF; cdr3_nt: TGTGCCAGCAGTCAGGGGAGTAGAAGCCCAGGGACCCAGTACTTC
v_call: TRBV9; clone_size: .; d_call: TRBD1; j_call: TRBJ1-2; cdr3_aa: CASSVGQGPNYGYTF; cdr3_nt: TGTGCCAGCAGCGTCGGACAGGGACCTAACTATGGCTACACCTTC
v_call: TRBV7-8; clone_size: .; d_call: TRBD1; j_call: TRBJ1-1; cdr3_aa: CASRGQGWTEAFF; cdr3_nt: TGTGCCAGCAGGGGACAGGGATGGACTGAAGCTTTCTTT
v_call: TRBV28; clone_size: .; d_call: TRBD1; j_call: TRBJ1-2; cdr3_aa: CASSLQGAYGYTF; cdr3_nt: TGTGCCAGCAGTCTACAGGGGGCCTATGGCTACACCTTC
v_call: TRBV4-1; clone_size: .; d_call: .; j_call: TRBJ2-3; cdr3_aa: CASSQVGVSSSTDTQYF; cdr3_nt: TGCGCCAGCAGCCAAGTTGGAGTTTCCTCTAGCACAGATACGCAGTATTTT
v_call: TRBV28; clone_size: .; d_call: .; j_call: TRBJ2-7; cdr3_aa: CASTSPPIYEQYF; cdr3_nt: TGTGCCAGCACCTCACCCCCCATCTACGAGCAGTACTTC
v_call: TRBV25-1; clone_size: .; d_call: TRBD1; j_call: TRBJ1-1; cdr3_aa: CASSDVDRVLANTEAFF; cdr3_nt: TGTGCCAGCAGTGACGTTGACAGGGTCTTAGCTAACACTGAAGCTTTCTTT
v_call: TRBV7-2; clone_size: .; d_call: TRBD2; j_call: TRBJ2-3; cdr3_aa: CASSLGLTSGSTDTQYF; cdr3_nt: TGTGCCAGCAGCTTAGGTCTGACTAGCGGGAGCACAGATACGCAGTATTTT
v_call: TRBV19; clone_size: once; d_call: .; j_call: TRBJ1-4; cdr3_aa: CATNPGGFGNEKLFF; cdr3_nt: TGTGCCACCAACCCCGGGGGATTCGGTAATGAAAAACTGTTTTTT
v_call: TRBV7-9; clone_size: .; d_call: .; j_call: TRBJ2-2; cdr3_aa: CASSLLTTGELFF; cdr3_nt: TGTGCCAGCAGCTTACTTACCACCGGGGAGCTGTTTTTT
v_call: TRBV5-8; clone_size: .; d_call: .; j_call: TRBJ2-5; cdr3_aa: CASSLVMQGPEYF; cdr3_nt: TGTGCCAGCAGCTTGGTGATGCAGGGGCCGGAGTACTTC
v_call: TRBV11-2; clone_size: .; d_call: TRBD2; j_call: TRBJ2-5; cdr3_aa: CASSLASGRAGDGTQYF; cdr3_nt: TGTGCCAGCAGCTTAGCTAGCGGGAGGGCCGGAGATGGGACCCAGTACTTC
v_call: TRBV2; clone_size: .; d_call: TRBD2; j_call: TRBJ2-5; cdr3_aa: CASSVLIAGETQYF; cdr3_nt: TGTGCCAGCAGTGTTTTAATAGCGGGAGAGACCCAGTACTTC